Sequencing of this T cell receptor beta chain was carried out in a study of T cells after yellow fever vaccination. Concerning this clonotype itself: The antigen is not known.

The CDR3 is made up of 13 amino acids. Germline V lookup: CDR1 SGHRS, CDR2 YFSETQ. The germline V and J ends were trimmed by 4 bases and 3 bases, with 11 bases remaining between them. MiXCR, applied by TCRdb to the 5' RACE reads, yields one record per CDR3 protein. This table holds a few hundred thousand distinct CDR3 sequences, 8% to 9.5% found once. Findings and caveats of the study: The secondary response showed a weaker magnitude and a faster peak, day 5 versus 15.

The starting material was PBMCs, obtained more than 35 days after the first yellow fever vaccination. The clonotype originates from a man aged 18 to 30 who received the YFV17D yellow fever vaccine. The chain carries TRBV5-1 and TRBJ2-7; no clear D gene. CDR3 nucleotide sequence: TGCGCCAGCAGCCTACCCGGGTTCTACGAGCAGTACTTC. Translated, it gives CASSLPGFYEQYF.